The present entry profiles one TCR beta chain with its context. Germline loops: CDR1 KGHSH, CDR2 LQKENI. This CDR3 is built from 13 residues. Trimming took 3 bases from V and 3 from J, leaving 6 bases between them. The authors ran a second PCR of about 6 to 11 cycles using a sample-barcoded 5' primer and a J-beta primer mix. TCRdb reprocessed the 5' RACE reads with MiXCR, giving one entry per CDR3 protein. The sample has hundreds of thousands of distinct CDR3 sequences, under 45% seen once; the top ten hold under 20%. This sample was included in a study of blood T cells in healthy people across ages. The receptor was isolated from a man between 60 and 75 years old in good health. This chain joins TRBV18 and TRBJ1-5; D unclear. Sequencing used blood. The CDR3 DNA reads as TGTGCCAGCTCACCGGAGCTCAATCAGCCCCAGCATTTT. This encodes CASSPELNQPQHF.